These T cell receptor beta chains were read from a single sample in a study of blood T cell repertoires in COVID-19. TCRdb keeps only in-frame clones here, not all; method: immunoSEQ multiplex PCR. There are 120,000 or so clones in the sample; about 85% occur only once, and approximately 4.8% lies in the top ten. The sample comprised peripheral blood. Every receptor here comes from a human donor in a cohort sampled during active COVID-19. Both conserved end residues are part of each CDR3. A D gene is named only where the DNA matches it firmly. Only part of the rows carry a size: once, few, many, or a class if the clone is expanded.

>-|TRBJ2-1|TRBD2|14|TRBV7-3
CASSPGLAGDEQFF
TGTGCCAGCAGCCCCGGACTAGCAGGCGATGAGCAGTTCTTC
>-|TRBJ1-1|-|14|TRBV15
CATSRDARDKEAFF
TGTGCCACCAGCAGAGATGCCAGAGACAAGGAAGCTTTCTTT
>-|TRBJ2-7|-|13|TRBV19
CASSSGYYNEQYF
TGTGCCAGTAGTTCAGGGTATTACAACGAGCAGTACTTC
>-|TRBJ2-7|-|17|TRBV7-9
CASSSYAGGTSSYEQYF
TGTGCCAGCAGCTCCTATGCGGGTGGGACAAGCTCCTACGAGCAGTACTTC
>once|TRBJ1-5|-|16|TRBV10-2
CASSEKGVQSNQPQHF
TGCGCCAGCAGTGAGAAGGGGGTCCAAAGCAATCAGCCCCAGCATTTT
>-|TRBJ2-1|TRBD2|18|TRBV7-9
CASSERPLAGGPNNEQFF
TGTGCCAGCAGCGAACGACCCTTAGCGGGGGGGCCTAATAATGAGCAGTTCTTC
>-|TRBJ2-7|TRBD2|15|TRBV28
CASRKSPGGSYEQYF
TGTGCCAGCAGAAAGAGCCCGGGAGGGTCCTACGAGCAGTACTTC
>many|TRBJ2-5|TRBD1|19|TRBV7-9
CASSFRLRDRGTGQETQYF
TGTGCCAGCAGCTTCAGATTGAGGGACAGGGGGACCGGGCAAGAGACCCAGTACTTC
>-|TRBJ2-1|TRBD2|15|TRBV2
CASSVERGAYNEQFF
TGTGCCAGCAGTGTGGAGCGGGGGGCCTACAATGAGCAGTTCTTC
>-|TRBJ1-1|-|13|TRBV7-2
CASSSGGNTEAFF
TGTGCCAGCAGCTCGGGAGGGAACACTGAAGCTTTCTTT
>-|TRBJ1-6|-|16|TRBV2
CASSELGSRGSSPLHF
TGTGCCAGCAGTGAACTAGGCTCCCGGGGGTCTTCACCCCTCCACTTT
>-|TRBJ2-7|TRBD1|17|TRBV5-1
CASSLGTGSSYAYEQYF
TGCGCCAGCAGCTTAGGGACAGGGTCTTCGTACGCCTACGAGCAGTACTTC
>once|TRBJ2-5|-|15|TRBV5-6
CASSDTTSYQETQYF
TGTGCCAGCAGCGATACCACTAGCTACCAAGAGACCCAGTACTTC
>-|TRBJ2-2|TRBD1|14|TRBV6-5
CASKGGGGTGELFF
TGTGCCAGCAAAGGGGGCGGCGGCACCGGGGAGCTGTTTTTT
>-|TRBJ2-7|-|13|TRBV5-8
CASSGDILGEQYF
TGTGCCAGCAGCGGGGACATCCTTGGCGAGCAGTACTTC
>-|TRBJ1-3|-|14|TRBV11-2
CASSLTGSGNTIYF
TGTGCCAGCAGCTTAACAGGTTCTGGAAACACCATATATTTT
>once|TRBJ2-3|-|15|TRBV27
CASNETGLSTDTQYF
TGTGCCAGCAACGAGACTGGTCTTAGCACAGATACGCAGTATTTT
>few|TRBJ1-2|-|14|TRBV7-9
CASSLEVLGYGYTF
TGTGCCAGCAGCTTGGAGGTTCTGGGGTATGGCTACACCTTC
>-|TRBJ1-1|TRBD1|14|TRBV28
CASNPFDRGRGAFF
TGTGCCAGCAACCCCTTCGACAGGGGGCGCGGAGCTTTCTTT
>once|TRBJ2-4|TRBD1|18|TRBV27
CASSPRWTGMVAKNIQYF
TGTGCCAGCAGTCCTAGATGGACAGGGATGGTAGCCAAAAACATTCAGTACTTC
>-|TRBJ1-1|-|17|TRBV19
CASSALYRTDMNAEAFF
TGTGCCAGTAGTGCCTTATATCGGACAGACATGAATGCTGAAGCTTTCTTT
>-|TRBJ1-2|-|14|TRBV6-1
CASSESRANYGYTF
TGTGCCAGCAGTGAATCCAGGGCTAACTATGGCTACACCTTC
>few|TRBJ2-3|TRBD2|16|TRBV2
CASSIGTSAATDTQYF
TGTGCCAGCAGTATCGGGACTAGTGCAGCCACAGATACGCAGTATTTT
>-|TRBJ1-6|TRBD1|16|TRBV5-5
CASSLLAGTGNSPLHF
TGTGCCAGCAGCTTGCTTGCAGGGACAGGGAATTCACCCCTCCACTTT
>-|TRBJ2-5|-|13|TRBV9
CASGGGIQETQYF
TGTGCCAGTGGCGGCGGAATCCAAGAGACCCAGTACTTC
>-|TRBJ1-4|-|16|TRBV5-1
CASSLLSGQTNEKLFF
TGCGCCAGCAGCTTGTTGTCAGGGCAAACTAATGAAAAACTGTTTTTT
>-|TRBJ2-7|-|14|TRBV9
CASSADFTSYEQYF
TGTGCCAGCAGCGCGGACTTTACCTCCTACGAGCAGTACTTC
>-|TRBJ1-1|-|14|TRBV5-5
CASSLEAFYPEAFF
TGTGCCAGCAGCTTGGAAGCCTTCTACCCTGAAGCTTTCTTT
>once|TRBJ1-4|TRBD1|15|TRBV6-5
CASSPGWDRDEKLFF
TGTGCCAGCAGCCCGGGTTGGGACAGGGATGAAAAACTGTTTTTT
>-|TRBJ1-5|-|15|TRBV15
CATSRGVDRFEPQHF
TGTGCCACCAGCAGGGGCGTCGACCGTTTCGAGCCCCAGCATTTT
>-|TRBJ2-3|TRBD2|15|TRBV25-1
CASSEFQGLTDTQYF
TGTGCCAGCAGTGAATTCCAGGGACTAACAGATACGCAGTATTTT
>-|TRBJ2-5|-|16|TRBV15
CATSRGLRQNQETQYF
TGTGCCACCAGCAGAGGCTTAAGACAGAACCAAGAGACCCAGTACTTC